A selection of T cell receptor beta chains follows, all from one sample in a study of vaccination and CD4 T cells after COVID-19. Which antigens these TCRs recognize remains unknown. MiXCR was run by TCRdb on the PCR reads, yielding one entry per CDR3 protein. The sample lists around 19,000 distinct CDR3 sequences; 38% were seen once. The material sequenced was CD4+ T cells from blood, cultured in vitro, taken before SARS-CoV-2 vaccination. The receptors come from a human donor who received a COVID-19 vaccine. CDR3s include the opening cysteine and the closing phenylalanine or tryptophan. Fields, in order: J gene, V gene, clone size, D gene, CDR3 protein, CDR3 DNA. The D gene is left open where the match is weak. Clone size is stated in some rows and not others, as once, few, many or a class when expanded.

j_call: TRBJ2-1; v_call: TRBV11-2; clone_size: -; d_call: TRBD2; cdr3_aa: CASHEVAGGYEQFF; cdr3_nt: TGTGCCAGCCACGAGGTAGCGGGGGGGTACGAGCAGTTCTTC
j_call: TRBJ2-1; v_call: TRBV21-1; clone_size: few; d_call: -; cdr3_aa: CASSKVASGLLSSYNEQFF; cdr3_nt: TGTGCCAGCAGCAAAGTCGCTAGCGGCCTCCTGAGCTCCTACAATGAGCAGTTCTTC
j_call: TRBJ2-5; v_call: TRBV20-1; clone_size: -; d_call: TRBD2; cdr3_aa: CSAEGLARETQYF; cdr3_nt: TGCAGTGCCGAAGGACTAGCGAGGGAGACCCAGTACTTC
j_call: TRBJ2-1; v_call: TRBV19; clone_size: -; d_call: -; cdr3_aa: CASSTTGSEQFF; cdr3_nt: TGTGCCAGTAGTACCACCGGCTCTGAGCAGTTCTTC
j_call: TRBJ2-7; v_call: TRBV10-3; clone_size: once; d_call: TRBD1; cdr3_aa: CAISEPYRGNEQYF; cdr3_nt: TGTGCCATCAGTGAGCCTTACAGGGGAAACGAGCAGTACTTC
j_call: TRBJ1-5; v_call: TRBV6-1; clone_size: few; d_call: TRBD1; cdr3_aa: CASSRIQGPELKPQHF; cdr3_nt: TGTGCCAGCAGCCGCATACAGGGGCCGGAATTGAAGCCCCAGCATTTT
j_call: TRBJ2-7; v_call: TRBV10-3; clone_size: few; d_call: -; cdr3_aa: CAISRNRDVYEQYF; cdr3_nt: TGTGCCATCAGTCGGAACCGGGACGTCTACGAGCAGTACTTC
j_call: TRBJ2-4; v_call: TRBV21-1; clone_size: -; d_call: -; cdr3_aa: CASPWEVAKNIQYF; cdr3_nt: TGTGCCAGCCCCTGGGAGGTAGCCAAAAACATTCAGTACTTC
j_call: TRBJ1-6; v_call: TRBV2; clone_size: -; d_call: -; cdr3_aa: CASSQRTDNSPLHF; cdr3_nt: TGTGCCAGCAGTCAAAGGACAGACAATTCACCCCTCCACTTT
j_call: TRBJ1-3; v_call: TRBV7-3; clone_size: -; d_call: -; cdr3_aa: CASSLNGGSGNTIYF; cdr3_nt: TGTGCCAGCAGCTTGAACGGCGGTTCTGGAAACACCATATATTTT
j_call: TRBJ1-5; v_call: TRBV19; clone_size: few; d_call: TRBD1; cdr3_aa: CASSMYRTGSQPQHF; cdr3_nt: TGTGCCAGTAGTATGTATAGGACAGGGAGTCAGCCCCAGCATTTT
j_call: TRBJ1-3; v_call: TRBV6-5; clone_size: -; d_call: TRBD1; cdr3_aa: CASSYGQGTASGNTIYF; cdr3_nt: TGTGCCAGCAGTTACGGCCAAGGGACAGCCTCTGGAAACACCATATATTTT
j_call: TRBJ2-3; v_call: TRBV6-1; clone_size: few; d_call: TRBD2; cdr3_aa: CASRISGGEVDTQYF; cdr3_nt: TGTGCCAGCAGGATTAGCGGGGGGGAGGTAGATACGCAGTATTTT